Each of the 25 T cell receptor beta chains below was sequenced from the same sample in a study of type 1 and type 2 diabetes patients. The PCR template was genomic DNA. A primer set of 30 forward and 13 reverse primers amplified the CDR3. TCRdb processed the multiplex PCR reads anew with MiXCR; each CDR3 protein has one entry. The profile covers about 290,000 distinct CDR3 sequences, with roughly 50% appearing a single time and around 13% taken by the ten largest. The sequenced sample was peripheral blood mononuclear cells (PBMCs). Receptor source: a man between 18 and 35 years old with type 2 diabetes.

The chain uses TRBV14 and TRBJ2-7; TRBD1 agrees at 7 bases. CDR1 and CDR2 (germline): SGHDN, FVKESK. CDR3 length equals 14 residues. With 4 bases clipped from V and 1 base from J, the junction kept 4 bases outside the gene matches. CDR3: CASSLDRHSYEQYF. The CDR3 nucleotides are TGTGCCAGCAGCCTGGACAGGCATTCCTACGAGCAGTACTTC.

The chain joins TRBV7-2 to TRBJ2-5; the match to TRBD1 covers 7 bases. Unmatched junction bases numbered 5, after V lost 6 bases and J lost 1 base. Germline values: CDR1 SGHTA, CDR2 FQGNSA. CDR3 length: 14 amino acids. CDR3 in amino acids: CASRAGTAQETQYF. CDR3 bases: TGTGCCAGCAGGGCCGGGACAGCCCAAGAGACCCAGTACTTC.

V is TRBV25-1 and J is TRBJ1-4, with TRBD1 matching 7 bases. Looked up from germline, CDR1 is MGHDK and CDR2 is SYGVNS. This CDR3 spans 15 amino acids. V lost 3 bases, J lost 8 bases, and 9 bases stayed unmatched. DNA of the CDR3: TGTGCCAGCAGTGACTGGGAGGGGGCGCAGGAAAAACTGTTTTTT. Amino acids: CASSDWEGAQEKLFF. Supplemented by reference TRBV25-1 and TRBJ1-4, the full variable domain reads EADIYQTPRYLVIGTGKKITLECSQTMGHDKMYWYQQDPGMELHLIHYSYGVNSTEKGDLSSESTVSRIRTEHFPLTLESARPSHTSQYLCASSDWEGAQEKLFFGSGTQLSVL.

The chain joins TRBV28 to TRBJ2-1; D ambiguous. V gave up 5 bases and J gave up 0 bases, with 17 bases separating them. Germline V CDR1 and CDR2: MDHEN, SYDVKM. The CDR3 loop spans 17 amino acids. CDR3 loop: CASSRMLQSDSYNEQFF. DNA for the CDR3: TGTGCCAGCAGTCGAATGCTCCAGTCTGACTCCTACAATGAGCAGTTCTTC.

This chain joins TRBV2 and TRBJ2-5, with D perhaps matching TRBD1 (5 bases). CDR1 is SNHLY and CDR2 is FYNNEI in the germline V gene. The CDR3 has 14 residues. V was cut by 6 bases and J by 5 bases, with 16 bases left in between. The CDR3 DNA is TGTGCCAGCAGCTGGGGCCAGGGAAGGGAGACCCAGTACTTC. It specifies CASSWGQGRETQYF.

J is TRBJ1-4 and V is TRBV5-1; D is ambiguous. The CDR3 covers 14 residues. The germline V and J ends were trimmed by 4 bases and 5 bases, with 12 bases remaining between them. The germline V gene has CDR1 SGHRS and CDR2 YFSETQ. For the CDR3, the DNA is TGCGCCAGCAGCCTCCAAGCAGAAAATGAAAAACTGTTTTTT. As protein: CASSLQAENEKLFF.

CDR3 residues: CAWTTGLNTEAFF. In nucleotides, the CDR3 is TGTGCCTGGACCACAGGGCTAAACACTGAAGCTTTCTTT. J is TRBJ1-1 and V is TRBV30; perhaps TRBD1 as D (6 bases). The CDR3 runs to 13 residues. Trimming removed 4 bases from V and 2 bases from J, with 11 bases in between. Germline values: CDR1 GTSNPN, CDR2 SVGIG (reference sequence). The full variable domain, its missing parts supplied by reference TRBV30 and TRBJ1-1, is SQTIHQWPATLVQPVGSPLSLECTVEGTSNPNLYWYRQAAGRGLQLLFYSVGIGQISSEVPQNLSASRPQDRQFILSSKKLLLSDSGFYLCAWTTGLNTEAFFGQGTRLTVV.

This clonotype showed up just once. The J gene is TRBJ2-7, the V gene TRBV7-8; perhaps D is TRBD1 or TRBD2 (6 bases each). Germline loops: CDR1 SGHVS, CDR2 FQNEAQ. The V end lost 6 bases, the J end lost 4 bases, and 13 bases lay between the germline ends. The CDR3 is 13 residues long. CDR3 DNA sequence: TGTGCCAGCAGTGCGGGACACCGGTACGAGCAGTACTTC. Residues: CASSAGHRYEQYF.

The chain uses TRBV2 and TRBJ1-4; 11 nucleotides line up with TRBD1. V lost 5 bases to trimming and J lost 5 bases; unmatched junction nucleotides: 13. The CDR3 contains 18 residues. Germline lookup yields CDR1 SNHLY and CDR2 FYNNEI. CDR3 amino acids: CASSLRTGGGNKNEKLFF. In DNA, the CDR3 is TGTGCCAGCAGTTTACGGACAGGGGGCGGGAATAAAAATGAAAAACTGTTTTTT.

The V and J genes are TRBV6-1 and TRBJ1-6, with D maybe TRBD1 (5 bases). V was shortened by 7 bases and J by 2 bases, with 9 bases between the two germline ends. This CDR3 region has 14 residues. Germline V gives CDR1 MNHNS, CDR2 SASEGT. CDR3 coding DNA: TGTGCCAGCAAAGGGGACGCCTATAATTCACCCCTCCACTTT. Its translation: CASKGDAYNSPLHF.

To note about this clonotype: Mismatch with germline at one junction end may stem from a read error. The chain carries TRBV20-1 and TRBJ1-4; D uncertain. Germline V gene sequence: CDR1 DFQATT, CDR2 SNEGSKA (reference sequence). There are 15 residues in the CDR3. The CDR3 nucleotides are TGCAGTGCTCTCCCGTTGCCTGCAACTAATGAAAAGCTGTTTTTT. As protein: CSALPLPATNEKLFF.

Concerning this clonotype itself: One base away lies a much larger clone, so this may be a sequencing read error. V gene TRBV7-2 combines with J gene TRBJ1-2; unclear D gene. Per the germline V gene, CDR1 is SGHTA and CDR2 is FQGNSA. This CDR3 region has 14 residues. Here the CDR3 reads CGSSLSASNYGYTF. The CDR3 nucleotides read TGTGGCAGCAGCTTATCAGCCTCCAACTATGGCTACACCTTC. The variable domain in full, with the rest retrieved from reference TRBV7-2 and TRBJ1-2, is GAGVSQSPSNKVTEKGKDVELRCDPISGHTALYWYRQSLGQGLEFLIYFQGNSAPDKSGLPSDRFSAERTGGSVSTLTIQRTQQEDSAVYLCGSSLSASNYGYTFGSGTRLTVV.

The V gene is TRBV20-1, the J gene TRBJ2-3; D is possibly TRBD2 (5 bases). This CDR3 region has 17 residues. The V end lost 1 base, the J end lost 5 bases, and 22 bases lay between the germline ends. Germline V lookup: CDR1 DFQATT, CDR2 SNEGSKA (reference sequence). The CDR3 nucleotides are TGCAGTGCTAGAGCGGTCACGGACTCCCGCGAGGGAGATACGCAGTATTTT. Its protein is CSARAVTDSREGDTQYF.

CDR3 region: CASSLWGGGLSYNEQFF. The CDR3 DNA reads as TGTGCCAGCAGTTTATGGGGAGGGGGCTTATCCTACAATGAGCAGTTCTTC. J is TRBJ2-1 and V is TRBV27; D tentatively reads TRBD1 or TRBD2 (7 bases each). The CDR3 contains 17 residues. Germline lookup yields CDR1 MNHEY and CDR2 SMNVEV (reference sequence). V was shortened by 1 base and J by 1 base, with 14 bases between the two germline ends.

In this sample, this clonotype turned up a few times. The chain uses TRBV7-2 and TRBJ1-2; D possibly corresponds to TRBD1 (6 bases). This CDR3 spans 13 amino acids. V lost 5 bases, J lost 3 bases, and 10 bases lay in between. The germline CDR1 and CDR2 sequences are SGHTA and FQGNSA. Here the CDR3 reads CASSPDSYYGYTF. CDR3 sequence (DNA): TGTGCCAGCAGCCCGGACAGCTACTATGGCTACACCTTC.

The sample holds a few counts of this clonotype. This chain connects TRBV19 to TRBJ2-5; TRBD1 might be the D (6 bases). CDR1 is LNHDA and CDR2 is SQIVND in the germline V gene (reference sequence). V was trimmed by 2 bases and J by 5 bases, leaving 15 bases between them. This CDR3 comprises 15 residues. The DNA for the CDR3 is TGTGCCAGTAGTATAATCGGACAGTTTGGGGAGACCCAGTACTTC. Protein product: CASSIIGQFGETQYF.

V and J are TRBV5-6 and TRBJ1-6; the D is unclear. Trimming stripped 1 base from V and 3 bases from J, with 8 bases between. There are 15 residues in the CDR3. Per the germline V gene, CDR1 is SGHDT and CDR2 is YYEEEE. The CDR3 bases are TGTGCCAGCAGCTTGTCAACAGTCTATAATTCACCCCTCCACTTT. Residues: CASSLSTVYNSPLHF.

This clonotype was seen ten or more times. This rearrangement joins TRBV15 to TRBJ1-6, with D hard to call. Trimming shortened V by 1 base and J by 0 bases, and 4 bases separated the two germline ends. The CDR3 has 15 amino acids. Germline CDR1 reads LNHNV; CDR2 reads YYDKDF (reference sequence). This CDR3 reads CATSRGRSYNSPLHF. DNA for the CDR3: TGTGCCACCAGCAGAGGACGCTCCTATAATTCACCCCTCCACTTT.

This chain's CDR3 is CASSGSTSGDTDTQYF. In DNA form, the CDR3 reads TGCGCCAGCAGCGGATCGACTAGCGGGGACACAGATACGCAGTATTTT. The J gene is TRBJ2-3, the V gene TRBV4-1; TRBD2 aligns across 11 bases. This CDR3 has 16 residues. V was clipped by 5 bases and J by 2 bases; unmatched bases: 6. Per the germline V gene, CDR1 is MGHRA and CDR2 is YSYEKL.

This clonotype was seen ten or more times. This rearrangement joins TRBV10-1 to TRBJ2-7; 7 bases align to TRBD1. This CDR3 spans 14 amino acids. The V segment lost 5 bases and the J segment 3 bases; nucleotides outside the gene matches: 7. The germline CDR1 and CDR2 sequences are WNHNN and SYGVQD (reference sequence). The CDR3: CASSSGQTYYEQYF. In DNA form, the CDR3 reads TGCGCCAGCAGTTCGGGACAGACCTACTACGAGCAGTACTTC.

This chain links TRBV6-5 with TRBJ1-1; no clear D gene. The CDR3 loop spans 16 amino acids. V was pared by 5 bases and J by 0 bases, with 16 bases between. The germline V gene has CDR1 MNHEY and CDR2 SVGAGI. The CDR3 DNA reads TGTGCCAGCAGTCCACCCCGGAACCGCATGAACACTGAAGCTTTCTTT. It yields the protein CASSPPRNRMNTEAFF.

The chain links TRBV15 to TRBJ1-3; D is unclear. Germline values: CDR1 LNHNV, CDR2 YYDKDF (reference sequence). V was clipped by 4 bases and J by 3 bases, with 10 bases between them. The CDR3 totals 14 residues. The CDR3 DNA sequence: TGTGCCACCAGCACCCAGGCGGATGGAAACACCATATATTTT. This sequence encodes CATSTQADGNTIYF.

The V gene is TRBV25-1, the J gene TRBJ2-1; TRBD2 agrees at 14 bases. The CDR3 contains 19 residues. Germline V gene data show CDR1 as MGHDK and CDR2 as SYGVNS. The V gene end was trimmed by 3 bases and the J gene end by 5 bases; junction bases not matched to a gene: 12. For the CDR3, the DNA is TGTGCCAGCAGTGAGTCCAAGACTAGCGGGAGGGCCGCCCACAATGAGCAGTTCTTC. This translates into CASSESKTSGRAAHNEQFF.

V is TRBV19 and J is TRBJ1-1, with D perhaps matching TRBD1 (6 bases). The germline gives CDR1 LNHDA, CDR2 SQIVND (reference sequence). V was trimmed by 5 bases and J by 2 bases, leaving 15 bases between them. The CDR3 totals 15 residues. In DNA, the CDR3 is TGTGCCAGTAGTTCCGGGACACATGGTAACACTGAAGCTTTCTTT. It is translated as CASSSGTHGNTEAFF.

The genes are TRBV9 and TRBJ2-2; possible D gene TRBD1, 5 bases. Germline values: CDR1 SGDLS, CDR2 YYNGEE. CDR3 length: 15 amino acids. Trimming left V 2 bases short and J 3 bases short, with 11 bases between. CDR3 bases: TGTGCCAGCAGCGTCAGGGATTCGGACACCGGGGAGCTGTTTTTT. It is translated as CASSVRDSDTGELFF.